The entry below describes one T cell receptor (beta chain). The sample is drawn from a study of blood T cell repertoires in COVID-19. As for the study in general: Nucleic acid was either cDNA or gDNA, and it came from T cells, B-cell-depleted T cells, or PBMCs.

This study enrolled people aged 18 to 89 from roughly 22 US geographic areas. Cohort 3 donors counted as recovered after two negative PCRs, clearance, or resolved symptoms. In the study's own analysis: Amplifying reference gene primers gave estimates of nucleated cell counts. The data were produced by immunoSEQ multiplex PCR, yet TCRdb's version contains in-frame clones alone and is incomplete. V, J and clone size were drawn from that table, and D and trimming were deduced from the DNA. Among 180,000 or so clones, approximately 80% were seen once, and the ten largest hold 10% to 15%. This CDR3 region has 15 residues. CDR1 and CDR2 (germline): MNHEY, SVGAGI. Between the trimmed V and J ends, which lost 4 bases and 0 bases, there was a span of 10 bases.

The TCR sequence derives from an older woman who had recovered from COVID-19. Sequencing was done on a sample of PBMCs or T cells enriched from blood (not recorded which). This chain connects TRBV6-5 to TRBJ2-1; D might be TRBD2 (5 bases). The CDR3: CASSSPGSSYNEQFF. In nucleotides, the CDR3 is TGTGCCAGCAGTTCCCCGGGGAGCTCCTACAATGAGCAGTTCTTC.